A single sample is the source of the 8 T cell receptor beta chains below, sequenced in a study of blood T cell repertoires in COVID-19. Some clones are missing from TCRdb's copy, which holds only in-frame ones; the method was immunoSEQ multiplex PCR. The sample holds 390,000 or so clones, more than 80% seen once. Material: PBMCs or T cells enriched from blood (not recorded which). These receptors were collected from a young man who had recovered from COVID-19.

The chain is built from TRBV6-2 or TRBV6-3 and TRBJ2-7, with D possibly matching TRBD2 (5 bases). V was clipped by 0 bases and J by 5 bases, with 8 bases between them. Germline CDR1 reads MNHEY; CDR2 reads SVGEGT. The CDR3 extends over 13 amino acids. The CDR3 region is CASSYSIGDEQYF. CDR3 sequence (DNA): TGTGCCAGCAGTTACTCGATCGGGGACGAGCAGTACTTC.

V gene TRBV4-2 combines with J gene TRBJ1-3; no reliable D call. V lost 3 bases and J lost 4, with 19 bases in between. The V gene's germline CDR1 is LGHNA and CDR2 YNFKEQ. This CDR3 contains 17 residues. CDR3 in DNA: TGTGCCAGCAGCCATTTTACTTTGGAGATGTCGGGAAACACCATATATTTT. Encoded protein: CASSHFTLEMSGNTIYF.

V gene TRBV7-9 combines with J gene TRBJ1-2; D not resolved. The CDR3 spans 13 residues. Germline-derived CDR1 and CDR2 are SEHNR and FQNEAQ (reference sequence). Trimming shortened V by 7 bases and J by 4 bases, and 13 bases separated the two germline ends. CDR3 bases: TGTGCCAGCACCGAGTCCGGGAGCTATGGCTACACCTTC. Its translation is CASTESGSYGYTF.

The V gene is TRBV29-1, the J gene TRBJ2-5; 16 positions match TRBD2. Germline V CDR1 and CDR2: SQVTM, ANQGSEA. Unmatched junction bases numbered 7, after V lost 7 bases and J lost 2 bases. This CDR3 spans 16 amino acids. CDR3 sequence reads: CSGSPGLAGGQETQYF. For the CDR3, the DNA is TGCAGCGGAAGTCCGGGACTAGCGGGAGGGCAAGAGACCCAGTACTTC.

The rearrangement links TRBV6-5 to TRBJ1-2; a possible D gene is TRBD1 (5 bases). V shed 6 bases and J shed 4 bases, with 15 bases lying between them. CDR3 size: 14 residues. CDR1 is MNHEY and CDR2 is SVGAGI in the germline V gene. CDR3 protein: CASRPPGGVYGYTF. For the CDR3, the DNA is TGTGCCAGCAGACCCCCCGGGGGGGTCTATGGCTACACCTTC.

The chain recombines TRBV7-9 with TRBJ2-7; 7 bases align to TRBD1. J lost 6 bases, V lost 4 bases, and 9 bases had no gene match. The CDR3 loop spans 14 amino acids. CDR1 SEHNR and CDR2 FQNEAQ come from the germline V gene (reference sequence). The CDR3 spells CASSYSAGGREQYF. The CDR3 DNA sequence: TGTGCCAGCAGCTATTCGGCAGGGGGTCGCGAGCAGTACTTC.

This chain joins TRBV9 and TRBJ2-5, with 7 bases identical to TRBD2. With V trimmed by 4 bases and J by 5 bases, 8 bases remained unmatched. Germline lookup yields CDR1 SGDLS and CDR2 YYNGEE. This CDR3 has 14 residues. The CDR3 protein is CASSPGGIEETQYF. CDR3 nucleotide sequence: TGTGCCAGCAGCCCGGGGGGTATAGAGGAGACCCAGTACTTC.

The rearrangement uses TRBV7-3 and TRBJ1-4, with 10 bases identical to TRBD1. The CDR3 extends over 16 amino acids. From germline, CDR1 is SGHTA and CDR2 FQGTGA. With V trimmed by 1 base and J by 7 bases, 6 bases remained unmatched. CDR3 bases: TGTGCCAGCAGCTTAAACCCGCGGGACAGGGGTGAAAAACTGTTTTTT. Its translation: CASSLNPRDRGEKLFF.